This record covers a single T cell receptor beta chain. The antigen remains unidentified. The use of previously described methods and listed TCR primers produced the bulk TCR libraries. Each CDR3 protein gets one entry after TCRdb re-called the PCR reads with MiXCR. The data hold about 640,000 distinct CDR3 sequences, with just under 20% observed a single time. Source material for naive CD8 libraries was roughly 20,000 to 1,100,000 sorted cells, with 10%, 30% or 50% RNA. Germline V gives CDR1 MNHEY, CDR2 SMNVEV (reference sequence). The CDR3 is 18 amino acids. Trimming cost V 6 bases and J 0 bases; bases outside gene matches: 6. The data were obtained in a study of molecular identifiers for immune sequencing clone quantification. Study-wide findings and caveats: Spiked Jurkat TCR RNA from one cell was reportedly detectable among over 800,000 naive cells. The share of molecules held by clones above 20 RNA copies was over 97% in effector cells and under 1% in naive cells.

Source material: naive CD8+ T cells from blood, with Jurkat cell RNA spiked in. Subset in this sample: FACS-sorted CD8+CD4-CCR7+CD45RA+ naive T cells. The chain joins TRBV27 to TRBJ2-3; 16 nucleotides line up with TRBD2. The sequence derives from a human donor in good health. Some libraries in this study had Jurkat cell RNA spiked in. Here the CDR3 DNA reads TGTGCCAGCAGGGGGACTAGCGGGGGGGCCTTTAGCACAGATACGCAGTATTTT. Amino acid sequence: CASRGTSGGAFSTDTQYF.